The T cell receptor (beta chain) under discussion was sequenced for a study of persistence of HIV-infected CD4 T cells. The germline V gene encodes CDR1 SQVTM and CDR2 ANQGSEA. The CDR3 is 17 amino acids. Between the trimmed V and J ends, which lost 6 bases and 4 bases, there was a span of 22 bases. An overlapping HIV-1 Gag peptide pool stimulated these cells at about 0.94 ug/peptide/mL. Sorting selected CD4+ T cells upregulating both CD40 ligand and CD69. Donors were HIV-1-infected adults who began suppressive ART during chronic infection. An approximately 19-hour stimulation of CD8-depleted PBMCs used anti-CD28/CD49d costimulation, CD40-blocking antibody and enfuvirtide. This was the immunoSEQ version 4 assay in survey mode. Clones were sequenced by immunoSEQ multiplex PCR, and TCRdb holds only the in-frame ones, with some missing. The profile shows around 32,000 clones, roughly 71% of them singletons.

Points on this clone: Its antigen is unidentified.

This clonotype was sampled from an adult man with HIV who was CMV-seropositive. The V call is TRBV29-1, the J call TRBJ2-6, with a weak D call TRBD2 (6 bases). The specimen comprised CD4+ T cells sorted from PBMCs after approximately 18-hour stimulation, sampled from a patient who received antiretroviral therapy. Here the CDR3 reads CSVQWDFPNSGANVLTF. The DNA for the CDR3 is TGCAGCGTCCAATGGGACTTCCCCAACTCGGGGGCCAACGTCCTGACTTTC.